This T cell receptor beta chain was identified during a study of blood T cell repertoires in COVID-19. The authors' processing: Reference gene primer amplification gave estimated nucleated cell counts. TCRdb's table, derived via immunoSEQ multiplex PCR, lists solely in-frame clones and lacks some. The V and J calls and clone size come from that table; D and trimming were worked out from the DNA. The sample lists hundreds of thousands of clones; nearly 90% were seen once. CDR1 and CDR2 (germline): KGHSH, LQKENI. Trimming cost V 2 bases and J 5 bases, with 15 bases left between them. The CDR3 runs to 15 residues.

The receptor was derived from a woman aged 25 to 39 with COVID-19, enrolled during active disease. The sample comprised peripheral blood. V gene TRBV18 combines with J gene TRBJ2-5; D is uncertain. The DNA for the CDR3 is TGTGCCAGCTCACCAGGAGCTGAGGTGGTGGAGACCCAGTACTTC. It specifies CASSPGAEVVETQYF.